This TCR beta chain was observed in a study of human T cells and chemical hapten exposure. Overall study: Largely, small differences in pooled library volume made per-sample TCR yields vary.

Each CDR3 protein gets one entry after TCRdb re-called the RACE reads with MiXCR. The table has 96,000 or so distinct CDR3 sequences, 9.3% seen once. Time point of the sample: patch test 2, 6 weeks after DPC sensitization. Treatment meaning: therapeutic diphenylcyclopropenone sensitization with weekly scalp DPC. Study-level results: Healthy people's immune response may differ from that of the donors, who had alopecia. Positively correlated with patch test score were the counts of PT1 expanded TCRs.

This clonotype has a count of ten or more. No antigen is known for it. This CDR3 is built from 17 residues. V shed 4 bases and J 1 base; nucleotides not matched to a gene: 6. The V call is TRBV12-3 or TRBV12-4, the J call TRBJ2-6; 8 positions agree with TRBD1. The source is a middle-aged woman with alopecia areata. Some clones in this sample may be carry-over from other donors' samples. The material sequenced was whole blood, taken in connection with sensitization to the hapten diphenylcyclopropenone (DPC). The CDR3 sequence is CASSSRGRGSGANVLTF. The CDR3 region has the DNA TGTGCCAGCAGTTCCAGGGGGCGAGGATCTGGGGCCAACGTCCTGACTTTC.